The present entry profiles one T cell receptor beta chain with its context. Clinical history reported by participants formed the basis on which cohorts were assigned. Donors in Cohort 3 counted as recovered after two negative PCRs, clearance, or symptom resolution. The method was immunoSEQ multiplex PCR; TCRdb's version includes in-frame clones alone and lacks a portion of them. Among a few hundred thousand clones, roughly four fifths were seen once, and the ten largest hold approximately 5%. The data belong to a study of blood T cell repertoires in COVID-19. About the study: T cells, B-cell-depleted T cells, or PBMCs provided the cDNA or gDNA that served as material.

Trimming removed 2 bases from V and 1 base from J, with 11 bases in between. Germline lookup yields CDR1 SEHNR and CDR2 FQNEAQ (reference sequence). There are 15 residues in the CDR3. The chain is built from TRBV7-9 and TRBJ1-1; D is unclear. The source is a woman between 45 and 65 years old who had recovered from COVID-19. The sequenced sample consisted of PBMCs or T cells enriched from blood (not recorded which). CDR3 loop: CASSLYAETNTEAFF. The CDR3 DNA is TGTGCCAGCAGCTTATACGCAGAAACGAACACTGAAGCTTTCTTT. Full variable domain (remainder filled in from reference TRBV7-9 and TRBJ1-1): DTGVSQNPRHKITKRGQNVTFRCDPISEHNRLYWYRQTLGQGPEFLTYFQNEAQLEKSRLLSDRFSAERPKGSFSTLEIQRTEQGDSAMYLCASSLYAETNTEAFFGQGTRLTVV.